This T cell receptor (beta chain) was found in a study of blood T cell repertoires in COVID-19. Study-level background: Specimens from acute and convalescent COVID-19 originated in the United States, Italy and Spain. Nucleic acid was either cDNA or gDNA, and it came from T cells, B-cell-depleted T cells, or PBMCs.

CDR1 is LNHDA and CDR2 is SQIVND in the germline V gene (reference sequence). Germline trimming cut 4 bases from V and 10 bases from J; bases unmatched to any gene: 9. This CDR3 comprises 15 residues. In the source study's methods: Estimated nucleated cell counts came from reference gene primer amplification. Sequencing was performed with immunoSEQ multiplex PCR; in TCRdb, only in-frame clones are kept and a portion is missing. D and trimming come from the DNA, and the V and J calls and clone size come from that table. In the table there are under 80,000 clones, approximately 83% of which are singletons.

The sample consisted of peripheral blood. This TCR was recovered from a man older than 75 with acute or convalescent COVID-19. The chain is built from TRBV19 and TRBJ2-1; 11 nucleotides line up with TRBD1. This CDR3 is CASSSRDRGTWEQFF. CDR3 DNA: TGTGCCAGTAGTAGCCGGGACAGGGGGACTTGGGAGCAGTTCTTC.